This TCR beta chain was captured in a study of T cells after yellow fever vaccination. Comments on this clonotype: Antigen specificity is unknown.

Germline trimming cut 1 base from V and 1 base from J; bases unmatched to any gene: 3. CDR1 and CDR2 from the germline V gene are SGDLS and YYNGEE. The CDR3 sequence is 15 residues long. Whole-study results and caveats: Most clones from primary vaccination were detected again post-booster (roughly 96% CD4, around 88% CD8).

Each CDR3 protein gets one entry after TCRdb re-called the 5' RACE reads with MiXCR. The table records about 580,000 distinct CDR3 sequences, 17% of them present only once. The TCR sequence derives from a man aged 18 to 29 who received the YFV17D yellow fever vaccine. This rearrangement joins TRBV9 to TRBJ2-3; 7 nucleotides match TRBD2. The sequencing used PBMCs, collected more than 4 days after the first yellow fever vaccination. The CDR3 here is CASSVIRGGTDTQYF. As DNA, the CDR3 is TGTGCCAGCAGCGTAATACGGGGGGGCACAGATACGCAGTATTTT. The whole variable domain, filled in from reference TRBV9 and TRBJ2-3, reads DSGVTQTPKHLITATGQRVTLRCSPRSGDLSVYWYQQSLDQGLQFLIQYYNGEERAKGNILERFSAQQFPDLHSELNLSSLELGDSALYFCASSVIRGGTDTQYFGPGTRLTVL.